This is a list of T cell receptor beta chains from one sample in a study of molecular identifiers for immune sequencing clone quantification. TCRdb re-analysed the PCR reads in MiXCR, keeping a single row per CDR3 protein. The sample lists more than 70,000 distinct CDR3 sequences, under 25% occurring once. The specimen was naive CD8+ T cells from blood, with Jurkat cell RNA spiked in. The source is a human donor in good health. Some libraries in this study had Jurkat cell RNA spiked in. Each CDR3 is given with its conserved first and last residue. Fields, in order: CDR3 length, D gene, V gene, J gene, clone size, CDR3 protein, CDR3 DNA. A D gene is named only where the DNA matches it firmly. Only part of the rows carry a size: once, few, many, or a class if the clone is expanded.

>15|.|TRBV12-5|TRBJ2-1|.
CASCPGWGDYNEQFF
TGTGCTAGCTGCCCCGGGTGGGGTGATTACAATGAGCAGTTCTTC
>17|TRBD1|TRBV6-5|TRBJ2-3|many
CASSETGDGRPTDTQYF
TGTGCCAGCAGTGAAACAGGGGACGGAAGACCCACAGATACGCAGTATTTT
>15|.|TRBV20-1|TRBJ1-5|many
CSARDGGNSNQPQHF
TGCAGTGCTAGAGATGGGGGGAATAGCAATCAGCCCCAGCATTTT
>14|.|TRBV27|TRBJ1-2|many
CASSFQGLVNGYTF
TGTGCCAGCAGTTTTCAGGGGTTGGTTAATGGCTACACCTTC
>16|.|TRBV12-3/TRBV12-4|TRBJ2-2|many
CASSNGTSLATGELFF
TGTGCCAGCAGTAATGGGACATCCTTGGCCACCGGGGAGCTGTTTTTT
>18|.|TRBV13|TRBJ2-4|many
CASSLWSGGWSAKNIQYF
TGTGCCAGCAGCTTATGGTCAGGGGGGTGGTCGGCCAAAAACATTCAGTACTTC
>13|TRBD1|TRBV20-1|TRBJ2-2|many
CSAGTGYTGELFF
TGCAGTGCCGGGACAGGGTACACCGGGGAGCTGTTTTTT
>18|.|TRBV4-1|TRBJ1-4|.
CASSQAYRGYATNEKLFF
TGCGCCAGCAGCCAAGCTTATCGGGGCTACGCAACTAATGAAAAACTGTTTTTT
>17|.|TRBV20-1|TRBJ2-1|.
CSARDPKVASSYNEQFF
TGCAGTGCTAGAGATCCAAAAGTGGCAAGCTCCTACAATGAGCAGTTCTTC
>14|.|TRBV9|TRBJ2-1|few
CASSVSNLVDEQFF
TGTGCCAGCAGCGTATCGAATCTAGTCGATGAGCAGTTCTTC
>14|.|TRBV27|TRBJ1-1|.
CASSLGQENTEAFF
TGTGCCAGCAGTTTAGGGCAGGAAAACACTGAAGCTTTCTTT
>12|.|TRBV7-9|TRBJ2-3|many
CASSFDGYTQYF
TGTGCCAGCAGCTTCGACGGGTATACGCAGTATTTT
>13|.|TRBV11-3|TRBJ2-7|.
CASSLSRSYEQYF
TGTGCCAGCAGCTTGTCCCGCTCCTACGAGCAGTACTTC
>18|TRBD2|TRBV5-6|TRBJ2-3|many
CASSLVTPSGSSTDTQYF
TGTGCCAGCAGCTTGGTAACGCCTAGCGGCTCTAGCACAGATACGCAGTATTTT
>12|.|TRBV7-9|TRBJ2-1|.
CASLPPSVEQFF
TGTGCCAGCCTCCCCCCTAGCGTTGAGCAGTTCTTC
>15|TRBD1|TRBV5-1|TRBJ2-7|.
CASSYFGQGADEQYF
TGCGCCAGCAGTTACTTTGGACAGGGGGCAGACGAGCAGTACTTC
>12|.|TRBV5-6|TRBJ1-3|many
CASSSRGNTIYF
TGTGCCAGCAGCTCCCGTGGAAACACCATATATTTT
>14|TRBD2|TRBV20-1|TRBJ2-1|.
CSASKRDSYNEQFF
TGCAGTGCTAGTAAGCGGGACTCCTACAATGAGCAGTTCTTC
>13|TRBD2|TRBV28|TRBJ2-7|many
CAIGTSGGYEQYF
TGTGCCATCGGGACTAGCGGGGGCTACGAGCAGTACTTC
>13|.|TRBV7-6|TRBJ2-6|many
CASSSLAANVLTF
TGTGCCAGCAGCTCCCTGGCGGCCAACGTCCTGACTTTC
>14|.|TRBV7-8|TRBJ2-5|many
CASSLGPGQETQYF
TGTGCCAGCAGCTTAGGGCCCGGGCAAGAGACCCAGTACTTC
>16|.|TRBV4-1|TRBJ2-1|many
CASSQEDAPVYNEQFF
TGCGCCAGCAGCCAAGAAGATGCACCGGTCTACAATGAGCAGTTCTTC
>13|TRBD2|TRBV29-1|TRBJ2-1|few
CSAILREGVEQFF
TGCAGCGCGATATTGCGGGAGGGGGTTGAGCAGTTCTTC
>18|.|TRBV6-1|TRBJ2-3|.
CASSEATLAGGLTDTQYF
TGTGCCAGCAGTGAAGCAACCCTGGCAGGGGGGTTAACAGATACGCAGTATTTT
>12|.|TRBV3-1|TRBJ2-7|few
CASSQVRGEQYF
TGTGCCAGCAGCCAAGTCCGCGGCGAGCAGTACTTC
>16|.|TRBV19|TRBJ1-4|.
CASRIQRPGHHEKLFF
TGTGCCAGTAGAATACAGAGACCGGGGCATCATGAAAAACTGTTTTTT
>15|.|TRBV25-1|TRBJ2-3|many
CASSDTGLRPDTQYF
TGTGCCAGCAGTGATACCGGCCTTAGGCCAGATACGCAGTATTTT
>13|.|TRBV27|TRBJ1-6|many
CASSLSENSPLHF
TGTGCCAGCAGTTTATCGGAGAATTCACCCCTCCACTTT
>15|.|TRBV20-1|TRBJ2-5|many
CSARGYSVLQETQYF
TGCAGTGCACGGGGGTACAGCGTCCTCCAAGAGACCCAGTACTTC
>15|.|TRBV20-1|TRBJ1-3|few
CSASQEIISGNTIYF
TGCAGTGCTAGCCAAGAGATAATCTCTGGAAACACCATATATTTT
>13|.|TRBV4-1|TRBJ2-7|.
CASSQAEQAEQYF
TGCGCCAGCAGCCAAGCCGAACAGGCCGAGCAGTACTTC
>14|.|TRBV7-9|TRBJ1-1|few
CASSRGGWRTEAFF
TGTGCCAGCAGCCGAGGGGGGTGGCGGACTGAAGCTTTCTTT
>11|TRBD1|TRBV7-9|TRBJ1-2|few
CASSMGQFYTF
TGTGCCAGCAGCATGGGACAGTTCTACACCTTC
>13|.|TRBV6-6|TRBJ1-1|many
CASSFAMNTEAFF
TGTGCCAGCAGCTTTGCGATGAACACTGAAGCTTTCTTT
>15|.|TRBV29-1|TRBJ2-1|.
CSVQGWGYNYNEQFF
TGCAGCGTTCAAGGGTGGGGCTACAATTACAATGAGCAGTTCTTC
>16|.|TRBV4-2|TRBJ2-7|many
CASSQGSGIADYEQYF
TGTGCCAGCAGCCAAGGGTCGGGAATAGCGGACTACGAGCAGTACTTC
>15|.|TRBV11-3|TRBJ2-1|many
CASSLVESSYNEQFF
TGTGCCAGCAGCTTAGTAGAGAGCTCCTACAATGAGCAGTTCTTC
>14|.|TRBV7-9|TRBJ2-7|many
CASSPQLLPYEQYF
TGTGCCAGCAGCCCACAACTACTACCCTACGAGCAGTACTTC
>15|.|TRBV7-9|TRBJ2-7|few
CAGSSPPTGAYEQYF
TGTGCCGGCAGCTCGCCCCCGACAGGAGCCTACGAGCAGTACTTC
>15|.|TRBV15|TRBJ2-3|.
CATSRAAGGTDTQYF
TGTGCCACCAGCAGAGCCGCAGGGGGCACAGATACGCAGTATTTT
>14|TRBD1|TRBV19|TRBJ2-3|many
CASSIGTGTDTQYF
TGTGCCAGTAGTATCGGGACAGGCACAGATACGCAGTATTTT
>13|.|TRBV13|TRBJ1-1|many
CASSPGRGAEAFF
TGTGCCAGCAGCCCAGGACGGGGCGCTGAAGCTTTCTTT
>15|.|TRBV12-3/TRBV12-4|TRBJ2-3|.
CASSLAGGFTDTQDF
TGTGCCAGCAGTCTAGCAGGAGGATTCACAGATACGCAGGATTTT
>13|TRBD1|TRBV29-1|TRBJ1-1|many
CSATGGMNTEAFF
TGCAGCGCCACAGGGGGAATGAACACTGAAGCTTTCTTT
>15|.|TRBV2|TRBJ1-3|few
CASSAGLDSGNTIYF
TGTGCCAGCAGTGCCGGTCTTGACTCTGGAAACACCATATATTTT
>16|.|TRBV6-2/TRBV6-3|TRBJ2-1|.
CASSPSTVSSYNEQFF
TGTGCCAGCAGCCCCTCCACGGTGAGCTCCTACAATGAGCAGTTCTTC
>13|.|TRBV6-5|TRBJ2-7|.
CASTPHGSYEQYF
TGTGCCAGCACCCCGCACGGCTCCTACGAGCAGTACTTC
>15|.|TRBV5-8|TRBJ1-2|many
CASSLKGGWNYGYTF
TGTGCCAGCAGCTTGAAGGGGGGCTGGAACTATGGCTACACCTTC
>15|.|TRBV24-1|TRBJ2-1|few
CATSSVGSSYNEQFF
TGTGCCACCAGTTCGGTCGGGAGCTCCTACAATGAGCAGTTCTTC
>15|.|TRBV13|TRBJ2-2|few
CASCKKGVVTGELFF
TGTGCCAGTTGTAAAAAGGGAGTTGTCACCGGGGAGCTGTTTTTT
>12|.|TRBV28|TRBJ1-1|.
CASSFPGAPAFF
TGTGCCAGCAGTTTTCCAGGGGCCCCAGCTTTCTTT